The sequence of this TCR beta chain was determined in a study of T-cell memory formation after mild COVID-19. Broader study findings: The pre-infection memory compartment contained some responding clones, suggesting cross-reactive memory joined.

Using its own MiXCR run on the 5' RACE reads, TCRdb lists one record per CDR3 protein. The sample holds about 140,000 distinct CDR3 sequences, under 7% seen once. With respect to this clonotype: Its target is not known.

CDR1 is MNHEY, CDR2 SVGEGT, per germline. This CDR3 has 20 amino acids. V dropped 2 bases and J dropped 0 bases, with 25 bases sitting between them. The origin of this receptor is an adult woman who had mild COVID-19 (a few samples of this study predate the infection). Cell type and time point are not known. What was sequenced was PBMCs or a T cell subset sorted from them (not recorded which). This sequence joins TRBV6-2 or TRBV6-3 and TRBJ1-1; D call uncertain. CDR3 bases: TGTGCCAGCAGTTACGGACCGCTTGGGCGGCAGCTGAACATGAACACTGAAGCTTTCTTT. This encodes CASSYGPLGRQLNMNTEAFF.